This note documents a single T cell receptor beta chain sequence. Its antigen is not yet known. The junction departs from the called germline gene at one end, perhaps through a read error. The immunoSEQ Assay, a bias-controlled multiplex PCR, was used to amplify TCRbeta CDR3 regions from genomic DNA. On the authors' methods: The number of nucleated cells in each sample was estimated from the amplification of reference gene primers within the assay. To quantify the absolute abundance of each unique TCRbeta CDR3 rearrangement, sequence reads were collapsed and filtered. Productive Simpson clonality was computed per sample as the square root of Simpson's diversity index over productive rearrangements. Drawn from immuneACCESS, this table holds only the in-frame rearrangements with V and J called that TCRdb kept. Clones are partly lost; checked studies trace under half to an unresolved V gene and leave the rest unexplained. That table furnishes V, J and clone size, whereas the DNA furnished D and trimming. Counted in this sample were over 150,000 clones; roughly 85% of them appeared once. The ten largest clones take up 6.2% of the sample.

Participants in the prospective study were aged about 18 to 95 years, lived in 20 to 30 United States geographic areas, and enrolled through a virtual design. Cohort assignment in the prospective study relied on participant-reported clinical history from a screening survey and a study questionnaire. ImmuneRACE Cohort 3 recovered participants were defined by two consecutive negative NP/OP PCR tests, healthcare professional clearance, or symptom resolution. In the prospective study, mobile phlebotomists collected whole blood, serum and a nasopharyngeal or oropharyngeal swab from each participant. Participants in the prospective study had the option to provide additional blood draws and questionnaires over an approximately 2-month period. Prospective study blood samples were shipped either frozen or at room temperature before DNA extraction. This sample is part of a study of blood T cell repertoires in COVID-19 (dated by TCRdb to 2020 to 2022). About the investigation overall: Samples from collaborators originated in the United States, Italy and Spain and spanned both the acute and convalescent phases of COVID-19. Where available, HLA class I and class II types were obtained from metadata supplied by the sample provider rather than from assay-based typing. The material from the prospective study consisted of cDNA or gDNA derived from T cells, B-cell-depleted T cells, or PBMCs. Subjects who had been exposed to COVID-19, were actively infected with it, or had recovered from it provided the deeply sampled blood TCRbeta repertoires that made up the dataset. Sample metadata almost always included a de-identified subject ID, COVID-19 status, age in years and sex. Samples were obtained from the ongoing ImmuneRACE study (first 160 participants) and from roughly 1,300 subjects provided by 6 global collaborators. A freely available public database, intended as a resource for researchers studying the immune response to SARS-CoV-2, is where the repertoires were released. Broad study findings and their caveats: How much clinical and demographic metadata was included differed by source and by participant, and the metadata was provided uncurated.

This TCR was sampled from a man in his forties or fifties who had recovered from COVID-19. The sequencing sample was made of PBMCs or T cells enriched from blood (not recorded which).

The sequence in DNA is TGCTCTAAGGGCGGGTATACCCCGGCCGGGCGGAGCACCGGGGAGCTGTTTTTT. It translates as CSKGGYTPAGRSTGELFF. The rearrangement joined TRBV7-7 to TRBJ2-2; a tentative D call is TRBD2 (5 bases match). Its CDR3 holds 18 amino acids, cysteine through phenylalanine. Only the CDR3 portion is preserved as DNA: 54 bases, with reading frame beginning at the first base. As encoded in the germline V gene (reference sequence), CDR1 is SSHAT while CDR2 is FNYEAQ.